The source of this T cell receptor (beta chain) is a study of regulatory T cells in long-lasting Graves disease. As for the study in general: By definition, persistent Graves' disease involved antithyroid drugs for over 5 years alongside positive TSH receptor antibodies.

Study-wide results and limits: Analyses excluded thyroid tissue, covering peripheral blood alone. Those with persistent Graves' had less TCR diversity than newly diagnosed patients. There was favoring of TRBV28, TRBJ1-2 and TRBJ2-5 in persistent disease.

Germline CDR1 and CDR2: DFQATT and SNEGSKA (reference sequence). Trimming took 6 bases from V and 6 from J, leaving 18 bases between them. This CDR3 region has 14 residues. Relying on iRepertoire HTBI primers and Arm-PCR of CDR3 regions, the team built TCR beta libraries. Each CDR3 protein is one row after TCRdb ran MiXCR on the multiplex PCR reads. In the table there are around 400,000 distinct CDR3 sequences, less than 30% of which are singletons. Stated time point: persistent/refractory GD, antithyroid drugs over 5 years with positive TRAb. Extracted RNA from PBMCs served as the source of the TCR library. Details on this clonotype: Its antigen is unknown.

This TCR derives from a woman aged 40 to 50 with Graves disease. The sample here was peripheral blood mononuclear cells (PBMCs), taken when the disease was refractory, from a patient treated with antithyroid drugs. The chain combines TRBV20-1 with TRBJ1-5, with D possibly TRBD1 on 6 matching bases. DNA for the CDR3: TGCAGTGCCCCCCGGAGGGGGGCAGGTCAGCCCCAGCATTTT. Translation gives CSAPRRGAGQPQHF.